These T cell receptor beta chains were read from a single sample in a study of beta chain features in type 1 diabetes. Sequencing was performed with immunoSEQ multiplex PCR; in TCRdb, only in-frame clones are kept and a portion is missing. This sample has 130,000 or so clones, with 9% found just once. The sample taken for sequencing was central memory CD4+ T cells from blood. The receptor set was obtained from a man younger than 45 with type 1 diabetes. Both conserved end residues are part of each CDR3. A D gene is named only where the DNA matches it firmly. The listing skips clone size in some rows; elsewhere it reads once, few, many or a size class.

v_call: TRBV2
d_call: -
clone_size: few
j_call: TRBJ2-5
cdr3_nt: TGTGCCAGCAGTCAGAGGGGGGAGACCCAGTACTTC
cdr3_aa: CASSQRGETQYF

v_call: TRBV9
d_call: TRBD2
clone_size: few
j_call: TRBJ2-1
cdr3_nt: TGTGCCAGCAGCGTAGGTGGGACTAGCGGGGCAGGGGAGCAGTTCTTC
cdr3_aa: CASSVGGTSGAGEQFF

v_call: TRBV30
d_call: -
clone_size: -
j_call: TRBJ2-7
cdr3_nt: TGTGCCTGGGGCAGGGGTTTCTTGTACGAGCAGTACTTC
cdr3_aa: CAWGRGFLYEQYF

v_call: TRBV28
d_call: TRBD2
clone_size: many
j_call: TRBJ2-2
cdr3_nt: TGTGCATCTATTAGCGGGGCCCTCACCGGGGAGCTGTTTTTT
cdr3_aa: CASISGALTGELFF

v_call: TRBV28
d_call: -
clone_size: -
j_call: TRBJ2-7
cdr3_nt: TGTGCCAGCAAGACGGGCTCCTACGAGCAGTACTTC
cdr3_aa: CASKTGSYEQYF

v_call: TRBV7-2
d_call: -
clone_size: -
j_call: TRBJ2-5
cdr3_nt: TGTGCCAGCAGCCTTACAGGGCCGGAAAAGACCCAGTACTTC
cdr3_aa: CASSLTGPEKTQYF

v_call: TRBV4-3
d_call: -
clone_size: few
j_call: TRBJ2-1
cdr3_nt: TGCGCCAGCAGCCAATCTCCGCTAGCAACCAATGAGCAGTTCTTC
cdr3_aa: CASSQSPLATNEQFF

v_call: TRBV5-1
d_call: TRBD1
clone_size: -
j_call: TRBJ2-7
cdr3_nt: TGCGCCAGCAGCTTGGGAGGGACAGACGGCGAGCAGTACTTC
cdr3_aa: CASSLGGTDGEQYF

v_call: TRBV9
d_call: TRBD2
clone_size: -
j_call: TRBJ2-7
cdr3_nt: TGTGCCAGCTCACCACCGGCGGGAGCCGCCTACGAGCAGTACTTC
cdr3_aa: CASSPPAGAAYEQYF

v_call: TRBV25-1
d_call: TRBD1
clone_size: -
j_call: TRBJ1-1
cdr3_nt: TGTGCCAGCAGGATCACAGGGGACACTGAAGCTTTCTTT
cdr3_aa: CASRITGDTEAFF

v_call: TRBV7-2
d_call: -
clone_size: few
j_call: TRBJ2-3
cdr3_nt: TGTGCCAGCAGCCCTAGCAGCACAGATACGCAGTATTTT
cdr3_aa: CASSPSSTDTQYF

v_call: TRBV7-9
d_call: -
clone_size: many
j_call: TRBJ1-2
cdr3_nt: TGTGCCAGCAGCACAGGGAACTATGGCTACACCTTC
cdr3_aa: CASSTGNYGYTF

v_call: TRBV20-1
d_call: -
clone_size: -
j_call: TRBJ2-3
cdr3_nt: TGCAGTGCTAGACCCCTAATCACGCAGTATTTT
cdr3_aa: CSARPLITQYF

v_call: TRBV6-5
d_call: TRBD1
clone_size: few
j_call: TRBJ1-6
cdr3_nt: TGTGCCAGCAGTTACTCGAGACAGGGGGATTCACCCCTCCACTTT
cdr3_aa: CASSYSRQGDSPLHF

v_call: TRBV7-3
d_call: -
clone_size: -
j_call: TRBJ1-1
cdr3_nt: TGTGCCAGCAGCTTACAGATGAACACTGAAGCTTTCTTT
cdr3_aa: CASSLQMNTEAFF

v_call: TRBV30
d_call: TRBD1
clone_size: -
j_call: TRBJ1-1
cdr3_nt: TGTGCCTGGAGTTACAGGGGTTCCACCAGGTGGGCTTTCTTT
cdr3_aa: CAWSYRGSTRWAFF